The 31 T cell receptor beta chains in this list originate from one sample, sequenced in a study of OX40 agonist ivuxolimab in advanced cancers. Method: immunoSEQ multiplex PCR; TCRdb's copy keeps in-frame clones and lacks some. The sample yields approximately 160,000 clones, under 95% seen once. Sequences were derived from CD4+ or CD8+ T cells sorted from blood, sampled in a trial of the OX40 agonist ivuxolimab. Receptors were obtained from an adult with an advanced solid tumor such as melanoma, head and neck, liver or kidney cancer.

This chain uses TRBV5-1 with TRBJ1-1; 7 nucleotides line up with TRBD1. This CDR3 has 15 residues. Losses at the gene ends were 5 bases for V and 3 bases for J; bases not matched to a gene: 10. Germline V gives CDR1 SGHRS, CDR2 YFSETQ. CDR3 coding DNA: TGCGCCAGCAGTCAACCGACAGGGAGGGACACTGAAGCTTTCTTT. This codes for CASSQPTGRDTEAFF.

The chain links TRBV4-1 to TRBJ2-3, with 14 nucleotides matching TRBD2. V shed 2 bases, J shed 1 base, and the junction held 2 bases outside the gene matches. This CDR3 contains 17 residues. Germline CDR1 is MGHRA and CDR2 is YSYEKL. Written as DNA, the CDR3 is TGCGCCAGCAGCCAACCGACTAGCGGGAGGGGCACAGATACGCAGTATTTT. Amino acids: CASSQPTSGRGTDTQYF.

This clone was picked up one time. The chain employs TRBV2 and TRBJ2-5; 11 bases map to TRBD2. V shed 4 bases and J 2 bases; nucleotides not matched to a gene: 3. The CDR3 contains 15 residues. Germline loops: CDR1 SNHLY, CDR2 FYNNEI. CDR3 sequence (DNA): TGTGCCAGCAGTGGACTAGCGGGGCTACAAGAGACCCAGTACTTC. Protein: CASSGLAGLQETQYF.

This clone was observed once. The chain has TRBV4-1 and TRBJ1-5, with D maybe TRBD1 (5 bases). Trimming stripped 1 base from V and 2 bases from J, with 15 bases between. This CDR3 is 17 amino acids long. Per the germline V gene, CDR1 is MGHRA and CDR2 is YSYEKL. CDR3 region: CASSQVPGVGGNQPQHF. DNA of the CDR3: TGCGCCAGCAGCCAAGTTCCGGGGGTGGGGGGCAATCAGCCCCAGCATTTT.

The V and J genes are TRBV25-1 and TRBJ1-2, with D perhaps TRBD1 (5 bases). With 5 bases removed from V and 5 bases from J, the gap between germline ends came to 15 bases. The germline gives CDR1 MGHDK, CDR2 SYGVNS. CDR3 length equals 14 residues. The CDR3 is CASSLGPPTYGYTF. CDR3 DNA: TGTGCCAGCAGTTTGGGACCTCCCACGTATGGCTACACCTTC.

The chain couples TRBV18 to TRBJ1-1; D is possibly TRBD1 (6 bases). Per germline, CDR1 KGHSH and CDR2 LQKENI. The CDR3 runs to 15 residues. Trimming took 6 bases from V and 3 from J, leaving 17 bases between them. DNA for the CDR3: TGTGCCAGCTCGCCCATGGCGCGACAGGACACTGAAGCTTTCTTT. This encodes CASSPMARQDTEAFF.

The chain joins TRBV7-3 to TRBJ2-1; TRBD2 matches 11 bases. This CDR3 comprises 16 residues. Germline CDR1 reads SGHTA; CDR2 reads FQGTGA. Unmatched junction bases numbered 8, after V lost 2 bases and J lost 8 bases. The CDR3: CASSLDGASGRYEQFF. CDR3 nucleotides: TGTGCCAGCAGCTTAGATGGGGCTAGCGGGAGGTATGAGCAGTTCTTC.

CDR3: CASSQDRGEKLFF. In DNA, the CDR3 is TGTGCCAGCAGCCAAGATCGGGGCGAGAAACTGTTTTTT. The J gene is TRBJ1-4, the V gene TRBV4-2, with D maybe TRBD1 (5 bases). Trimming took off 0 bases at V and 11 bases at J, with 10 bases between the two ends. Germline lookup yields CDR1 LGHNA and CDR2 YNFKEQ. The CDR3 loop spans 13 amino acids.

CDR3 region: CASSLVGTYEQYF. CDR3 nucleotides: TGTGCCAGCAGCTTAGTGGGAACCTACGAGCAGTACTTC. The rearrangement links TRBV7-9 to TRBJ2-7, with D unclear. V lost 1 base and J lost 2, with 6 bases in between. The V gene's germline CDR1 is SEHNR and CDR2 FQNEAQ (reference sequence). This CDR3 spans 13 amino acids. The complete variable domain, with remaining parts taken from reference TRBV7-9 and TRBJ2-7, reads DTGVSQNPRHKITKRGQNVTFRCDPISEHNRLYWYRQTLGQGPEFLTYFQNEAQLEKSRLLSDRFSAERPKGSFSTLEIQRTEQGDSAMYLCASSLVGTYEQYFGPGTRLTVT.

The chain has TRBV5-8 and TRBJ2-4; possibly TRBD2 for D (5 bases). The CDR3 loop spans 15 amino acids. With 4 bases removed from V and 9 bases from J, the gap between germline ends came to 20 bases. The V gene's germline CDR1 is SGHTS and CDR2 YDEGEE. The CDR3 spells CASSKEWLAASIQYF. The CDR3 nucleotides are TGTGCCAGCAGCAAGGAGTGGCTAGCCGCGTCCATTCAGTACTTC.

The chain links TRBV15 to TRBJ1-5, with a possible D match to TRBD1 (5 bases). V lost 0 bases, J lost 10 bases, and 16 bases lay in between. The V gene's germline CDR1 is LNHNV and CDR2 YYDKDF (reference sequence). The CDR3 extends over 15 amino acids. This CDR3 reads CATSRDRSPGRPQHF. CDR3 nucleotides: TGTGCCACCAGCAGAGATAGGTCCCCAGGGAGACCCCAGCATTTT.

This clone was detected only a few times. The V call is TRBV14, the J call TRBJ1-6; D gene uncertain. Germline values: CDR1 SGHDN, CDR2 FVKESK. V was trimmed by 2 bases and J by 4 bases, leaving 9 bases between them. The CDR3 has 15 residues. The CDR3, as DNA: TGTGCCAGCAGCCAAAGGTCCCCATATAATTCACCCCTCCACTTT. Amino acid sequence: CASSQRSPYNSPLHF.

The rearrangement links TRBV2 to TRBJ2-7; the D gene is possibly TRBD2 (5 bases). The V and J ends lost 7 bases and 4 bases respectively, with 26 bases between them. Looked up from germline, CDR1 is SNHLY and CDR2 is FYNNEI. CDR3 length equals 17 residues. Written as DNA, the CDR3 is TGTGCCAGCACCCCCCGCGAGACTATCCGTCCTGGTTACGAGCAGTACTTC. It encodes CASTPRETIRPGYEQYF. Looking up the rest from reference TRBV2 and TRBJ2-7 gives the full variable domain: EPEVTQTPSHQVTQMGQEVILRCVPISNHLYFYWYRQILGQKVEFLVSFYNNEISEKSEIFDDQFSVERPDGSNFTLKIRSTKLEDSAMYFCASTPRETIRPGYEQYFGPGTRLTVT.

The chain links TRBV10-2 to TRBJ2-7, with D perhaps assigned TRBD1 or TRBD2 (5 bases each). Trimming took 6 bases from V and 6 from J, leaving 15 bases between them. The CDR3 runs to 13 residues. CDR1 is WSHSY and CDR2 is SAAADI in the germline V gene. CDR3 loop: CASSPAGGLEQYF. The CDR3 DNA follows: TGCGCCAGCAGCCCCGCTGGGGGTCTCGAGCAGTACTTC.

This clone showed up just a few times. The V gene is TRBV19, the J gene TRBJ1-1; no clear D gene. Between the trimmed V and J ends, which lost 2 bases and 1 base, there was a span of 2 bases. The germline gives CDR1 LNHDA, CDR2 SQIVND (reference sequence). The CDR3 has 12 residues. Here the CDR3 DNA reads TGTGCCAGTAGTATAACGAACACTGAAGCTTTCTTT. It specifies CASSITNTEAFF.

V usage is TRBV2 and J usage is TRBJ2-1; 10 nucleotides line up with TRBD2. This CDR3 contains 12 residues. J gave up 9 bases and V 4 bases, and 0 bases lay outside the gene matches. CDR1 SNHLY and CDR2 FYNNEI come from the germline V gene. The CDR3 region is CASSGTSGEQFF. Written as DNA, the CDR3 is TGTGCCAGCAGTGGGACTAGCGGTGAGCAGTTCTTC.

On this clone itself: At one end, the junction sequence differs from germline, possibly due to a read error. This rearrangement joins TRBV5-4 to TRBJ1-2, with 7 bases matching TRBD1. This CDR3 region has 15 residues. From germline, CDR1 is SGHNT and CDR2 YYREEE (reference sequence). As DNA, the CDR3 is TGTGCCAGCACCTTGGGATCAGGGGGTGGAAGCGGCTACACCTTC. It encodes CASTLGSGGGSGYTF.

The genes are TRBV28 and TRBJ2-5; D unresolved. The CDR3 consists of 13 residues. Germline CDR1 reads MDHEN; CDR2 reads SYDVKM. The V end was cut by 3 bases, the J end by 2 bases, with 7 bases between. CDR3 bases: TGTGCCAGCAGTTTGGGCCCGCAAGAGACCCAGTACTTC. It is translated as CASSLGPQETQYF.

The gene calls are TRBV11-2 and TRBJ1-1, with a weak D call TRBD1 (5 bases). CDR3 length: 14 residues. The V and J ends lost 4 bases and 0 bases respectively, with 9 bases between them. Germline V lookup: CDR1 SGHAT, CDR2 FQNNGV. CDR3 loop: CASSSGRLNTEAFF. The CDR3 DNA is TGTGCCAGCAGCTCGGGACGGTTGAACACTGAAGCTTTCTTT.

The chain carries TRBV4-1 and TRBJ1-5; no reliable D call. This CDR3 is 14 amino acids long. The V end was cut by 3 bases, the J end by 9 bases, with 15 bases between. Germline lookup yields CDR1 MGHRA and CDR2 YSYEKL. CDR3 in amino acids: CASSQELERRPQHF. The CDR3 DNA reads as TGCGCCAGCAGCCAGGAACTAGAGCGTAGGCCCCAGCATTTT.

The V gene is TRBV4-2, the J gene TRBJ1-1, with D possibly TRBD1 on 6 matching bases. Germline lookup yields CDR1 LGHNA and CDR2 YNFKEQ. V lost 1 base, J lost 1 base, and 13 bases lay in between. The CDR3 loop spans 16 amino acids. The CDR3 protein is CASSQGPTGRNTEAFF. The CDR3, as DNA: TGTGCCAGCAGCCAAGGCCCCACAGGGAGGAACACTGAAGCTTTCTTT.

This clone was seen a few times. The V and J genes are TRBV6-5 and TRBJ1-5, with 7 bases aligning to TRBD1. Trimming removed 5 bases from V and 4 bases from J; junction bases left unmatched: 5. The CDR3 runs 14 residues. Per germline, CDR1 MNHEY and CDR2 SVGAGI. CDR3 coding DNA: TGTGCCAGCAGTGGGCCAGGGGGGAATCAGCCCCAGCATTTT. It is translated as CASSGPGGNQPQHF.

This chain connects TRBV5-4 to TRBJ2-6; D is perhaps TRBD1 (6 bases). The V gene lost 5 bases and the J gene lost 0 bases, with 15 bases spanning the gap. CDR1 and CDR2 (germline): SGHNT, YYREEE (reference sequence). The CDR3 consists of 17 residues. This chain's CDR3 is CASSLGQISSGANVLTF. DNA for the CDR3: TGTGCCAGCAGTCTCGGACAGATCAGCTCTGGGGCCAACGTCCTGACTTTC.

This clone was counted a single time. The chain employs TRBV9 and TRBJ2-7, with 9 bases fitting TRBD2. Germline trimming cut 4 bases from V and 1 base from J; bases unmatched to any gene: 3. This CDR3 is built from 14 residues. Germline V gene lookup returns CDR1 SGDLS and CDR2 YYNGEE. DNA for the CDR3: TGTGCCAGCAGCCCCCTAGCGGGGTCCTACGAGCAGTACTTC. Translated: CASSPLAGSYEQYF.

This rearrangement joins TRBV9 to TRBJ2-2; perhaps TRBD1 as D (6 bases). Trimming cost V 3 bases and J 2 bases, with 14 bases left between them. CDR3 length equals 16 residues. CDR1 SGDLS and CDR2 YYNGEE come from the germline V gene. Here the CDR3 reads CASSALPGHNTGELFF. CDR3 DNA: TGTGCCAGCAGCGCCTTACCGGGACACAACACCGGGGAGCTGTTTTTT.

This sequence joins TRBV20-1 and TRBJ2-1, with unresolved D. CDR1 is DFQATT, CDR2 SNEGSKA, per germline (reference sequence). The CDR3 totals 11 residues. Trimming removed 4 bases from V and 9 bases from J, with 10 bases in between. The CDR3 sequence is CSAIFVLEQFF. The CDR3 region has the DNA TGCAGTGCTATTTTCGTACTTGAGCAGTTCTTC.

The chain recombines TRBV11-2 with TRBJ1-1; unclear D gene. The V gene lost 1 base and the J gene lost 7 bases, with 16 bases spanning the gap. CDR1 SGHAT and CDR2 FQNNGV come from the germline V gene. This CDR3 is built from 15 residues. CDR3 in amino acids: CASSLGINVWGEAFF. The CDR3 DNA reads TGTGCCAGCAGCTTAGGGATCAATGTGTGGGGTGAAGCTTTCTTT.

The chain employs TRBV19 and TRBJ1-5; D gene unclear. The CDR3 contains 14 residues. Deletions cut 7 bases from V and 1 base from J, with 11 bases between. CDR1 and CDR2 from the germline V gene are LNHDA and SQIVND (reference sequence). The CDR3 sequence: CASKFPRSNQPQHF. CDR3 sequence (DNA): TGTGCCAGTAAGTTTCCCAGGAGCAATCAGCCCCAGCATTTT.

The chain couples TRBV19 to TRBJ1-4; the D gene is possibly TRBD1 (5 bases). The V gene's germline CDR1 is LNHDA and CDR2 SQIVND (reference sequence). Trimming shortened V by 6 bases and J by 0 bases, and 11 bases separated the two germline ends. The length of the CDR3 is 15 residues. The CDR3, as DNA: TGTGCCAGTAGCCCCCAGGGACCAACTAATGAAAAACTGTTTTTT. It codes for CASSPQGPTNEKLFF.

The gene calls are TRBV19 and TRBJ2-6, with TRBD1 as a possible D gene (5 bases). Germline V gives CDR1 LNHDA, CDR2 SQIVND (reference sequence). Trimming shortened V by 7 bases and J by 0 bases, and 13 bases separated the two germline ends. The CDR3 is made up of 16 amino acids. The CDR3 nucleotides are TGTGCCAGTAAGGACAAATTGGGCTCTGGGGCCAACGTCCTGACTTTC. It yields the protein CASKDKLGSGANVLTF.

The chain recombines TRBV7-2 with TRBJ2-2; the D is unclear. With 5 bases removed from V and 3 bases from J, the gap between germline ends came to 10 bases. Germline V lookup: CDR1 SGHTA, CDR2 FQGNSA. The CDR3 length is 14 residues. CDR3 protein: CASSPGRHTGELFF. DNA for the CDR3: TGTGCCAGCAGCCCCGGACGGCACACCGGGGAGCTGTTTTTT.